These 11 T cell receptor beta chains came from one sample sequenced in a study of T-cell memory formation after mild COVID-19. A single record per CDR3 protein comes from TCRdb applying MiXCR to the 5' RACE reads. The table lists around 50,000 distinct CDR3 sequences, roughly 12% of them singletons, with approximately 25% in the top ten. Input material: PBMCs or a T cell subset sorted from them (not recorded which). All receptors come from a man in his late teens or twenties who had mild COVID-19 (a few samples of this study predate the infection). Cell type and time point are not known.

This clonotype has a handful of counts. The J gene is TRBJ1-1, the V gene TRBV5-1; a possible D gene is TRBD1 (5 bases). The ends were cut back, 7 bases at V and 0 bases at J, with 16 bases in the middle. The V gene's germline CDR1 is SGHRS and CDR2 YFSETQ. This CDR3 has 15 amino acids. The chain's CDR3 is CASSIPGRMNTEAFF. In DNA, the CDR3 is TGCGCCAGCTCCATTCCGGGGCGAATGAACACTGAAGCTTTCTTT.

This clonotype was found many times. CDR3 amino acids: CASSGQGYEQYF. Written as DNA, the CDR3 is TGTGCCAGCAGCGGACAGGGGTACGAGCAGTACTTC. This sequence joins TRBV3-1 and TRBJ2-7, with TRBD1 identical over 9 bases. J gave up 4 bases and V 5 bases, and 0 bases lay outside the gene matches. The CDR3 length is 12 residues. Germline loops: CDR1 LGHDT, CDR2 YNNKEL (reference sequence).

The V call is TRBV9, the J call TRBJ2-2, with 7 bases lining up with TRBD1. The CDR3 extends over 16 amino acids. The V and J ends lost 6 bases and 0 bases, in that order; junction bases with no gene match: 8. CDR1 and CDR2 from the germline V gene are SGDLS and YYNGEE. The CDR3 reads CASTVQGVPNTGELFF. DNA for the CDR3: TGTGCCAGCACCGTTCAGGGGGTCCCGAACACCGGGGAGCTGTTTTTT.

This clonotype was picked up a small number of times. The chain employs TRBV20-1 and TRBJ1-2; no firm D call. The germline gives CDR1 DFQATT, CDR2 SNEGSKA (reference sequence). V was trimmed by 6 bases and J by 4 bases, leaving 15 bases between them. This CDR3 has 13 amino acids. CDR3 nucleotides: TGCAGTGCCGCCGATCCCTGGAGCTATGGCTACACCTTC. It is translated as CSAADPWSYGYTF.

This clonotype was observed many times. The rearrangement links TRBV20-1 to TRBJ1-6; D is possibly TRBD1 (5 bases). From germline, CDR1 is DFQATT and CDR2 SNEGSKA (reference sequence). The CDR3 has 12 residues. Between the trimmed V and J ends, which lost 6 bases and 7 bases, there was a span of 10 bases. CDR3 amino acids: CSARWGNSPLHF. The CDR3 DNA reads TGCAGTGCACGGTGGGGGAATTCACCCCTCCACTTT.

This clonotype came up many times. The chain is built from TRBV12-3 or TRBV12-4 and TRBJ2-1, with 9 bases lining up with TRBD2. The CDR3 covers 15 residues. The V gene end was trimmed by 6 bases and the J gene end by 6 bases; junction bases not matched to a gene: 9. CDR3 in DNA: TGTGCCAGCAGCTTATGGCTAGCGGGGACCAATGAGCAGTTCTTC. It translates to CASSLWLAGTNEQFF.

The table lists this clonotype with a few counts. This chain joins TRBV21-1 and TRBJ1-5; TRBD1, the table's D call, lacks a check against the DNA. TRBV21-1 is listed as a pseudogene. This CDR3 region has 15 residues. The CDR3 region is CASSKDEGDNQPQHF. The CDR3, as DNA: TGTGCCAGCAGCAAAGACGAAGGGGACAATCAGCCCCAGCATTTT.

In this sample, this clonotype turned up a few times. The V and J genes are TRBV7-3 and TRBJ2-2, with 8 bases that match TRBD2. The V segment lost 5 bases and the J segment 4 bases; nucleotides outside the gene matches: 3. Germline CDR1 SGHTA, CDR2 FQGTGA. This CDR3 contains 14 residues. CDR3 in DNA: TGTGCCAGCAGCAATCGGGGGGGCACCGGGGAGCTGTTTTTT. Translated: CASSNRGGTGELFF.

The chain has TRBV5-1 and TRBJ2-5; TRBD2 might be the D (6 bases). V lost 7 bases to trimming and J lost 5 bases, with 15 bases between them. The CDR3 is 13 residues long. CDR1 is SGHRS and CDR2 is YFSETQ in the germline V gene. DNA for the CDR3: TGCGCCAGCGCCCGGGGGAGCTCCGAGACCCAGTACTTC. Its translation is CASARGSSETQYF.

This chain uses TRBV4-3 with TRBJ2-7; D gene unclear. V was cut by 0 bases and J by 3 bases, with 12 bases left in between. The CDR3 has 15 residues. The germline gives CDR1 LGHNA, CDR2 YSLEER. The CDR3: CASSQDGGRLYEQYV. The CDR3 DNA reads TGCGCCAGCAGCCAAGATGGTGGGCGGCTCTACGAGCAGTACGTC.

V gene TRBV4-2 combines with J gene TRBJ1-2; D possibly corresponds to TRBD1 (5 bases). This CDR3 is built from 15 residues. The germline V gene has CDR1 LGHNA and CDR2 YNFKEQ. V was trimmed by 4 bases and J by 4 bases, leaving 16 bases between them. The CDR3 DNA reads TGTGCCAGCAGCCCTTTCGAATCGGGGCCCTATGGCTACACCTTC. Its translation: CASSPFESGPYGYTF.